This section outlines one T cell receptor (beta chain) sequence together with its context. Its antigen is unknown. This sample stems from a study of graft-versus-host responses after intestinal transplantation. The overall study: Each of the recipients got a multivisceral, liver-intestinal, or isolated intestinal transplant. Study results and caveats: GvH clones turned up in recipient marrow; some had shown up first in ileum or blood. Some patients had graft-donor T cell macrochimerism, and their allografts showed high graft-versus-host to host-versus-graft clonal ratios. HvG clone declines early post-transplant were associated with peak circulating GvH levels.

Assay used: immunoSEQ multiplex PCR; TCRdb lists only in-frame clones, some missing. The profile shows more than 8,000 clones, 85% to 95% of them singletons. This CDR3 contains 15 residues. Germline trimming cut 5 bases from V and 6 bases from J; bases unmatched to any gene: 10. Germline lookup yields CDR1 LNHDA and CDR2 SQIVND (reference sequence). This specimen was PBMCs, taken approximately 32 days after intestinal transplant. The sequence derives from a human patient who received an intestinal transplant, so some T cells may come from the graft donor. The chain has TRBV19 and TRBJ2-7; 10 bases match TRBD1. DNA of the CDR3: TGTGCCAGTAGTCCCCGGACAGGGGGGCTGGTCGAGCAGTACTTC. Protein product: CASSPRTGGLVEQYF.